The entry that follows covers one T cell receptor (beta chain) sequence. What it binds is unknown. The record originates from a study of identical twins. TCRdb itself ran the 5' RACE reads through MiXCR, one entry per CDR3 protein. This sample has approximately 220,000 distinct CDR3 sequences, with approximately 8.3% found just once. V was shortened by 2 bases and J by 7 bases, with 9 bases between the two germline ends. The CDR3 runs to 13 residues. Germline assignment: CDR1 SGHTA and CDR2 FQGTGA. Study results and caveats: Conclusions came from cross-sectional statistical analysis, not from following the same donors.

The data were also submitted as part of a second study, on yellow fever vaccine responses in identical twins.

The V call is TRBV7-3, the J call TRBJ2-4; no definite D call. What was sequenced was memory (CD45RO+) T cells sorted from blood. The receptor was derived from a woman between 18 and 29 years old in good health. The CDR3 bases are TGTGCCAGCAGCTTACTATCCGGGAACATTCAGTACTTC. Translation gives CASSLLSGNIQYF.